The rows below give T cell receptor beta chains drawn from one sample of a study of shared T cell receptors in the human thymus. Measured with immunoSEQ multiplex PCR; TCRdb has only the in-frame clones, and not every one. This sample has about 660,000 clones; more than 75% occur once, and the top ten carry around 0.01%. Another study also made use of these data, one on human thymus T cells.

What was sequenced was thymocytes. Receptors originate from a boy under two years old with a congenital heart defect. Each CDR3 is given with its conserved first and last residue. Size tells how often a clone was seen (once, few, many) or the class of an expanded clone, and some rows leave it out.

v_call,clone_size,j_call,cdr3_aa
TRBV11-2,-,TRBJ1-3,CASSATDTIYF
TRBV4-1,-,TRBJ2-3,CASSPSRQRGEGDTQYF
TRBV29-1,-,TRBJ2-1,CSVDPGTSAYNEQFF
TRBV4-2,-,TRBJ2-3,CASSQDKARIEDTQYF
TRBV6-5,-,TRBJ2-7,CASTTPRTYEQYF
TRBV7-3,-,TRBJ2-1,CASSLWGLAGVSHEGLYNEQFF
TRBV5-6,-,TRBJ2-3,CASLMTSGKERGTDTQYF
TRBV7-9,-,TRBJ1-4,CASSLGRGRRYEKLFF
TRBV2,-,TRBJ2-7,CASIRFVGADEQYF
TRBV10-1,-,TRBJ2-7,CASSESRTKPYEQYF
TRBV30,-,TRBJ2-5,CAWGRETQYF
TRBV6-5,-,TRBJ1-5,CASTKQGALHF
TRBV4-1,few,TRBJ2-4,CASSVQTGVKNIQYF
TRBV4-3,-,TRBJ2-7,CASSQAGRGYEQYF
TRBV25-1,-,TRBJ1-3,CASTEGGAGNTIYF
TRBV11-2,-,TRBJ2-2,CASRARGGELFF
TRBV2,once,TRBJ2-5,CASSSLPGLVETQYF
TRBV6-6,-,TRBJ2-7,CASRRSREQGSYEQYF
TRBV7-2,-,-,CASSLQSWREPSYEQYF
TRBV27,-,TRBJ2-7,CASSDGPSNEQYF
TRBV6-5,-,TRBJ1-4,CASSWTGQNEKLFF
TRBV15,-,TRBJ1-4,CATSRDIRGDEKLFF
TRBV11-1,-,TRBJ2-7,CASSKGGIEYEQYF
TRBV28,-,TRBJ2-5,CASQPLQRQGGETQYF
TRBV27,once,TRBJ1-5,CASRRQGVHLSNQPQHF
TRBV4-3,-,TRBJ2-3,CASSQAPDTQYF